The entry below gives a single TCR beta chain sequence along with its context. Primers: 60 Vbeta forward and 13 Jbeta reverse. The data were produced by immunoSEQ multiplex PCR, yet TCRdb's version contains in-frame clones alone and is incomplete. The table includes tens of thousands of clones, around four fifths detected once. These data belong to a study of cytomegalovirus exposure and HLA in healthy donors. V was clipped by 6 bases and J by 2 bases; unmatched bases: 11. The CDR3 has 17 residues. The germline V gene has CDR1 MGHDK and CDR2 SYGVNS. The material sequenced was PBMCs. V is TRBV25-1 and J is TRBJ2-3; 10 bases are a match to TRBD2. The clonotype comes from a man aged 45-60 years in good health and CMV-seropositive. CDR3 loop: CASSPSGRAGVTDTQYF. The CDR3 DNA reads TGTGCCAGCAGCCCCAGCGGGAGGGCCGGGGTCACAGATACGCAGTATTTT.